The 11 T cell receptor beta chains reported below all come from one sample, sequenced in a study of CD8+ T cells in alopecia areata (dated by TCRdb to the late 2010s). Per the publication, the treatment or condition label means: oral pan-JAK inhibitor, 5-10 mg twice daily. Library creation used the immunoSEQ multiplex PCR assay. To provide template for TCR sequencing, every sample had RNA extracted and reverse transcribed into cDNA. The immuneACCESS repertoire file appears here via TCRdb, limited to in-frame rearrangements. These files lack a portion of the clones; in checked studies, under half of the deficit traces to unresolved V genes, and the cause of the others is not known. Across this sample there are some 100,000 clones, with about three fifths seen only once. The ten largest clones take up about 15% of the sample. Sequencing used CD8+ T cells sorted from blood, obtained between weeks 55 and 70, from a patient treated with tofacitinib. Receptor source: a human donor with alopecia areata.

This chain links TRBV28 with TRBJ2-3, with TRBD1 as a possible D gene (5 bases). Germline V gene data show CDR1 as MDHEN and CDR2 as SYDVKM. Trimming removed 2 bases at V and 6 bases at J, with 15 bases between. CDR3 length: 15 amino acids. The CDR3 spells CASSLVMGPVDTQYF. The CDR3 region has the DNA TGTGCCAGCAGTTTAGTGATGGGGCCTGTGGATACGCAGTATTTT.

The table lists this clone with a count of one. The chain has TRBV5-6 and TRBJ1-5; the D gene is possibly TRBD1 (6 bases). The CDR3 totals 13 residues. Germline CDR1 SGHDT, CDR2 YYEEEE. The V and J ends lost 1 base and 4 bases respectively, with 6 bases between them. This chain's CDR3 is CASSLQGNQPQHF. In DNA, the CDR3 is TGTGCCAGCAGCTTGCAGGGGAATCAGCCCCAGCATTTT.

The V and J genes are TRBV29-1 and TRBJ1-1; TRBD1 is a possible D gene (6 bases). The CDR3 is 13 residues long. Germline loops: CDR1 SQVTM, CDR2 ANQGSEA. V lost 3 bases to trimming and J lost 4 bases, with 12 bases between them. The CDR3 spells CSVDTGLGTEAFF. The CDR3 DNA reads as TGCAGCGTTGATACAGGGCTCGGCACTGAAGCTTTCTTT.

Only a few counts were recorded for this clone. The CDR3 spells CASRVGASGELFF. CDR3 DNA sequence: TGTGCCAGCAGGGTGGGGGCTAGCGGGGAGCTGTTTTTT. The chain has TRBV6-5 and TRBJ2-2; tentatively, D is TRBD1 (6 bases). This CDR3 has 13 amino acids. The germline V gene encodes CDR1 MNHEY and CDR2 SVGAGI. Trimming left V 6 bases short and J 7 bases short, with 12 bases between.

A few counts support this clone. This sequence joins TRBV7-9 and TRBJ1-4; perhaps TRBD1 as D (6 bases). Germline V gene data show CDR1 as SEHNR and CDR2 as FQNEAQ (reference sequence). Trimming took 1 base from V and 8 from J, leaving 11 bases between them. The CDR3 consists of 14 residues. The CDR3 DNA reads as TGTGCCAGCAGCTTAGTGGGACAAATAGAAAAACTGTTTTTT. This codes for CASSLVGQIEKLFF.

The genes are TRBV7-2 and TRBJ2-2; D is uncertain. Germline CDR1 reads SGHTA; CDR2 reads FQGNSA. The CDR3 is 11 amino acids. V lost 2 bases and J 8 bases, leaving 3 bases between the germline ends. CDR3 loop: CASSLWGELFF. CDR3 DNA sequence: TGTGCCAGCAGCTTATGGGGGGAGCTGTTTTTT. The full variable domain, with the rest looked up from reference TRBV7-2 and TRBJ2-2, is GAGVSQSPSNKVTEKGKDVELRCDPISGHTALYWYRQSLGQGLEFLIYFQGNSAPDKSGLPSDRFSAERTGGSVSTLTIQRTQQEDSAVYLCASSLWGELFFGEGSRLTVL.

The chain uses TRBV5-1 and TRBJ2-3; D ambiguous. The CDR3 contains 14 residues. Germline V gene data show CDR1 as SGHRS and CDR2 as YFSETQ. V lost 0 bases and J 8 bases, leaving 13 bases between the germline ends. The DNA for the CDR3 is TGCGCCAGCAGCTTGGGCGAGTTTGTGGTTACGCAGTATTTT. Translated: CASSLGEFVVTQYF.

The rearrangement joins TRBV9 to TRBJ2-2; D not certain. Looked up from germline, CDR1 is SGDLS and CDR2 is YYNGEE. The CDR3 totals 12 residues. The V end was cut by 0 bases, the J end by 5 bases, with 2 bases between. Here the CDR3 DNA reads TGTGCCAGCAGCGTAGAGACCGGGGAGCTGTTTTTT. As protein: CASSVETGELFF.

This clone was found a few times. The chain is built from TRBV7-8 and TRBJ1-1; D is unclear. V was cut by 3 bases and J by 5 bases, with 7 bases left in between. CDR1 is SGHVS, CDR2 FQNEAQ, per germline. The CDR3 contains 12 residues. The CDR3 coding sequence is TGTGCCAGCAGCTTTTTACGAACTGAAGCTTTCTTT. This gives the protein CASSFLRTEAFF.

A few counts support this clone. The CDR3 spells CAISDGGVIQYF. CDR3 sequence (DNA): TGTGCCATCAGTGATGGGGGAGTAATTCAGTACTTC. The chain couples TRBV10-3 to TRBJ2-4; D possibly matches TRBD1 or TRBD2 (5 bases each). CDR1 and CDR2 from the germline V gene are ENHRY and SYGVKD. This CDR3 contains 12 residues. Deletions cut 3 bases from V and 10 bases from J, with 10 bases between.

In its sample, this clone was seen a few times. The chain has TRBV12-5 and TRBJ2-3; the D gene is possibly TRBD1 (6 bases). V was shortened by 5 bases and J by 0 bases, with 9 bases between the two germline ends. This CDR3 spans 14 amino acids. Per the germline V gene, CDR1 is LGHNT and CDR2 is FRNRAP. The CDR3 spells CASGLGQSTDTQYF. The CDR3 DNA sequence: TGTGCTAGTGGTCTCGGACAGAGCACAGATACGCAGTATTTT.